These 4 T cell receptor beta chains were all obtained from the same sample, sequenced in a study of regulatory T cells in long-lasting Graves disease (dated by TCRdb to the early 2020s). The library was obtained by multiplex PCR. TCRdb names Illumina HiSeq 4000 as the instrument used. CDR3 regions were amplified by Arm-PCR with iRepertoire HTBI primers to construct TCR beta libraries. In-frame beta chains were kept once TCRdb had trimmed the public reads at Q25 with fastp and called clones with MiXCR. A single entry per CDR3 protein holds the most common genes and DNA from its merged rows. The sample table shows around 400,000 distinct CDR3 sequences, and about 15% are seen once. The ten largest clones take up approximately 7.8% of the sample. The time point label for this specimen denotes: newly diagnosed GD, antithyroid drugs for less than 3 months. For both TCR sequencing and RNA sequencing, RNA was extracted from PBMCs using TRIzol.

These data also formed part of another study, on T cells in Graves' hyperthyroidism and ophthalmopathy.

The specimen was peripheral blood mononuclear cells (PBMCs), collected at new diagnosis, from a patient treated with antithyroid drugs. Receptors were obtained from a woman in her forties with Graves disease. Donor details come from another sample of the same person, matched by shared clones.

Concerning this clonotype: One base separates it from a far larger clone, so it is likely a read error. The chain recombines TRBV5-5 with TRBJ2-3; D assignment may be TRBD1 or TRBD2 (5 bases each). The CDR3 has 17 residues. V shed 2 bases and J shed 4 bases, with 20 bases lying between them. CDR1 and CDR2 (germline): SGHKS, YYEKEE (reference sequence). CDR3 residues: CASSFTGKLRGADTQYF. CDR3 DNA sequence: TGTGCCAGCAGCTTTACCGGTAAACTTAGAGGGGCAGATACGCAGTATTTT.

V usage is TRBV11-2 and J usage is TRBJ2-1; no firm D call. V lost 4 bases, J lost 8 bases, and 21 bases lay in between. This CDR3 is built from 16 residues. Germline V gives CDR1 SGHAT, CDR2 FQNNGV. CDR3 in DNA: TGTGCCAGCAGCTCCGTGGCAAATAGGCCTCTGGATGAGCAGTTCTTC. It codes for CASSSVANRPLDEQFF.

This clonotype appeared many times. The chain couples TRBV12-3 or TRBV12-4 to TRBJ2-6, with no clear D. Trimming pared 2 bases from V and 4 bases from J, leaving 9 bases between. The CDR3 consists of 15 residues. CDR3 nucleotide sequence: TGTGCCAGCAGTTTACGTCCGTCGGGGGCCAACGTCCTGACTTTC. Its protein is CASSLRPSGANVLTF.

This clonotype was picked up many times. The chain joins TRBV28 to TRBJ2-7, with 13 bases identical to TRBD2. Germline V CDR1 and CDR2: MDHEN, SYDVKM. The junction had 1 base not matched to a gene; V was cut back by 5 bases and J by 3 bases. The CDR3 is 14 residues long. The CDR3 sequence: CASSGTSGNYEQYF. The CDR3 region has the DNA TGTGCCAGCAGTGGGACTAGCGGGAACTACGAGCAGTACTTC.